Following are 24 T cell receptor beta chains from one sample sequenced in a study of blood T cell repertoires in COVID-19. Method: immunoSEQ multiplex PCR; TCRdb's copy keeps in-frame clones and lacks some. This table has under 200,000 clones, approximately 80% appearing once. The sequenced material came from PBMCs or T cells enriched from blood (not recorded which). The receptors derive from a man aged 45-60 years who had recovered from COVID-19.

The chain employs TRBV30 and TRBJ1-5; weak D call: TRBD1 (6 bases). V lost 0 bases, J lost 8 bases, and 11 bases lay in between. Germline CDR1 and CDR2: GTSNPN and SVGIG (reference sequence). This CDR3 comprises 13 residues. The CDR3 coding sequence is TGTGCCTGGAGTGTCAACAGGGCTAAGCCCCAGCATTTT. Protein product: CAWSVNRAKPQHF.

This clone was seen a few times. The rearrangement joins TRBV7-8 to TRBJ1-4; D remains ambiguous. The CDR3 loop spans 15 amino acids. In germline, CDR1 is SGHVS, CDR2 FQNEAQ. Trimming took off 5 bases at V and 6 bases at J, with 16 bases between the two ends. CDR3 region: CASSPWVSGYEKLFF. The CDR3, as DNA: TGTGCCAGCAGCCCCTGGGTATCAGGTTATGAAAAACTGTTTTTT. Variable domain in full (rest from reference TRBV7-8 and TRBJ1-4): GAGVSQSPRYKVAKRGQDVALRCDPISGHVSLFWYQQALGQGPEFLTYFQNEAQLDKSGLPSDRFFAERPEGSVSTLKIQRTQQEDSAVYLCASSPWVSGYEKLFFGSGTQLSVL.

This chain joins TRBV27 and TRBJ2-1, with D possibly TRBD2 on 6 matching bases. Germline V lookup: CDR1 MNHEY, CDR2 SMNVEV (reference sequence). This CDR3 contains 17 residues. Trimming took off 0 bases at V and 6 bases at J, with 18 bases between the two ends. The CDR3: CASSLSERAHPPNEQFF. The DNA of the CDR3 is TGTGCCAGCAGTTTATCAGAGCGGGCTCACCCTCCCAATGAGCAGTTCTTC.

J is TRBJ2-7 and V is TRBV7-8, with 7 bases identical to TRBD1. V trimming: 5 bases; J trimming: 6 bases; junction bases outside the gene matches: 10. CDR1 SGHVS and CDR2 FQNEAQ come from the germline V gene. The CDR3 loop spans 14 amino acids. This CDR3 is CASSRETGTREQYF. CDR3 DNA: TGTGCCAGCAGCCGAGAGACAGGGACCCGCGAGCAGTACTTC. Full variable domain (remainder filled in from reference TRBV7-8 and TRBJ2-7): GAGVSQSPRYKVAKRGQDVALRCDPISGHVSLFWYQQALGQGPEFLTYFQNEAQLDKSGLPSDRFFAERPEGSVSTLKIQRTQQEDSAVYLCASSRETGTREQYFGPGTRLTVT.

This clone showed up just once. The V and J genes are TRBV29-1 and TRBJ1-1; D remains ambiguous. This CDR3 spans 13 amino acids. Trimming removed 7 bases at V and 0 bases at J, with 12 bases between. Germline assignment: CDR1 SQVTM and CDR2 ANQGSEA. CDR3 loop: CSGAGGVNTEAFF. The CDR3 DNA follows: TGCAGCGGGGCGGGTGGGGTGAACACTGAAGCTTTCTTT.

The chain carries TRBV7-9 and TRBJ1-1, with D unclear. Germline CDR1 is SEHNR and CDR2 is FQNEAQ (reference sequence). Trimming cost V 5 bases and J 7 bases, with 14 bases left between them. The CDR3 runs 13 residues. The CDR3 sequence is CASSPSAHSEAFF. CDR3 coding DNA: TGTGCCAGCAGCCCCTCAGCCCACAGTGAAGCTTTCTTT.

This rearrangement joins TRBV6-1 to TRBJ2-4; D perhaps matches TRBD1 (5 bases). The V gene lost 1 base and the J gene lost 0 bases, with 22 bases spanning the gap. From germline, CDR1 is MNHNS and CDR2 SASEGT. The CDR3 covers 20 residues. CDR3 coding DNA: TGTGCCAGCAGTGAAGAGGATAGGGGCAGGGCTGAAATAGCCAAAAACATTCAGTACTTC. Protein sequence: CASSEEDRGRAEIAKNIQYF.

The V and J genes are TRBV3-1 (or the pseudogene TRBV3-2) and TRBJ1-1; the match to TRBD1 covers 12 bases. V lost 6 bases, J lost 5 bases, and 16 bases stayed unmatched. CDR1 and CDR2 (germline): LGHDT, YNNKEL (reference sequence). The CDR3 covers 18 residues. CDR3 nucleotides: TGTGCCAGCAGTCCTTGGGGGACAGGGGGCGAAGAGTGGACTGAAGCTTTCTTT. This gives the protein CASSPWGTGGEEWTEAFF.

The rearrangement joins TRBV10-3 to TRBJ2-2; a possible D gene is TRBD1 (6 bases). Germline values: CDR1 ENHRY, CDR2 SYGVKD. This CDR3 is built from 13 residues. The V gene lost 7 bases and the J gene lost 11 bases, with 17 bases spanning the gap. The CDR3 coding sequence is TGTGCCATCACCTTGGACAGCCGGGGCGAGCTGTTTTTT. It codes for CAITLDSRGELFF.

V is TRBV18 and J is TRBJ2-3; D remains unclear. Between the trimmed V and J ends, which lost 0 bases and 5 bases, there was a span of 6 bases. This CDR3 spans 13 amino acids. Germline CDR1 reads KGHSH; CDR2 reads LQKENI. The CDR3: CASSPPLRDTQYF. DNA of the CDR3: TGTGCCAGCTCACCACCGCTAAGAGATACGCAGTATTTT.

This sequence joins TRBV11-3 and TRBJ2-1; D is possibly TRBD2 (5 bases). V was clipped by 1 base and J by 3 bases, with 16 bases between them. CDR1 and CDR2 from the germline V gene are SGHNT and YENEEA. There are 17 residues in the CDR3. The CDR3 nucleotides are TGTGCCAGCAGCTTAGGTCGCCGGGGATTGAGCTACAATGAGCAGTTCTTC. Protein sequence: CASSLGRRGLSYNEQFF.

This clone has just a few counts. The genes are TRBV29-1 and TRBJ1-1, with D uncertain. The length of the CDR3 is 10 residues. Looked up from germline, CDR1 is SQVTM and CDR2 is ANQGSEA. V gave up 7 bases and J gave up 7 bases, with 10 bases separating them. The CDR3 DNA is TGCAGCGGAGGGTTTGGTGAAGCTTTCTTT. Its translation: CSGGFGEAFF. Supplemented by reference TRBV29-1 and TRBJ1-1, the full variable domain reads SAVISQKPSRDICQRGTSLTIQCQVDSQVTMMFWYRQQPGQSLTLIATANQGSEATYESGFVIDKFPISRPNLTFSTLTVSNMSPEDSSIYLCSGGFGEAFFGQGTRLTVV.

The genes are TRBV2 and TRBJ2-7; D is perhaps TRBD1 (6 bases). Germline V gives CDR1 SNHLY, CDR2 FYNNEI. V lost 2 bases to trimming and J lost 2 bases, with 16 bases between them. The CDR3 is 16 residues long. CDR3 nucleotides: TGTGCCAGCAGTGAAACCCACAGGGCGAGGACCTACGAGCAGTACTTC. Amino acid sequence: CASSETHRARTYEQYF.

The genes are TRBV6-5 and TRBJ2-4, with D possibly being TRBD2 (5 bases). Germline CDR1 MNHEY, CDR2 SVGAGI. V lost 8 bases, J lost 0 bases, and 11 bases lay in between. There are 14 residues in the CDR3. CDR3 sequence (DNA): TGTGCCAGCGGGGAGTGGGGAGCCAAAAACATTCAGTACTTC. Encoded protein: CASGEWGAKNIQYF.

This chain joins TRBV24-1 and TRBJ1-2, with 7 positions matching TRBD1. Germline loops: CDR1 KGHDR, CDR2 SFDVKD. J lost 4 bases, V lost 4 bases, and 2 bases had no gene match. CDR3 length: 13 amino acids. The CDR3 sequence is CATSDWDSYGYTF. DNA of the CDR3: TGTGCCACCAGTGACTGGGACAGCTATGGCTACACCTTC.

This chain connects TRBV7-3 to TRBJ2-1, with D perhaps TRBD2 (5 bases). Germline V gives CDR1 SGHTA, CDR2 FQGTGA. The CDR3 runs to 14 residues. Trimming removed 4 bases at V and 6 bases at J, with 13 bases between. Written as DNA, the CDR3 is TGTGCCAGCAGCTCCCGCCCTAGCTCCAATGAGCAGTTCTTC. Translation gives CASSSRPSSNEQFF.

The V and J genes are TRBV6-1 and TRBJ1-2; D remains ambiguous. Germline lookup yields CDR1 MNHNS and CDR2 SASEGT. This CDR3 comprises 13 residues. Trimming cost V 2 bases and J 4 bases, with 8 bases left between them. The CDR3 DNA reads as TGTGCCAGCAGTGAAAGGGCGGGCTATGGCTACACCTTC. It translates to CASSERAGYGYTF.

The chain combines TRBV5-8 with TRBJ2-3; the D is unclear. V gave up 9 bases and J gave up 0 bases, with 14 bases separating them. CDR3 size: 14 residues. Germline values: CDR1 SGHTS, CDR2 YDEGEE. CDR3 sequence (DNA): TGTGCCAACAAAGACCTAGTAAGCACAGATACGCAGTATTTT. Encoded protein: CANKDLVSTDTQYF.

The chain carries TRBV28 and TRBJ2-7, with D possibly TRBD1 on 6 matching bases. V was trimmed by 5 bases and J by 6 bases, leaving 20 bases between them. This CDR3 contains 15 residues. Germline values: CDR1 MDHEN, CDR2 SYDVKM. CDR3 sequence reads: CASSPFFDRWFEQYF. CDR3 in DNA: TGTGCCAGCAGTCCCTTTTTTGACAGGTGGTTCGAGCAGTACTTC.

This chain links TRBV6-5 with TRBJ1-5; D is undetermined. The germline V and J ends were trimmed by 6 bases and 6 bases, with 9 bases remaining between them. This CDR3 region has 12 residues. Germline assignment: CDR1 MNHEY and CDR2 SVGAGI. The chain's CDR3 is CASREIGQPQHF. In DNA form, the CDR3 reads TGTGCCAGCAGGGAGATAGGTCAGCCCCAGCATTTT.

The chain joins TRBV5-1 to TRBJ2-1, with D perhaps matching TRBD1 (5 bases). The CDR3 length is 17 residues. CDR1 is SGHRS and CDR2 is YFSETQ in the germline V gene. V lost 2 bases and J lost 0, with 15 bases in between. CDR3 sequence reads: CASSFQGSLPSYNEQFF. In DNA form, the CDR3 reads TGCGCCAGCAGCTTCCAGGGTTCCCTCCCCTCCTACAATGAGCAGTTCTTC.

This clone came up once. The chain carries TRBV29-1 and TRBJ2-7; 13 nucleotides agree with TRBD2. This CDR3 region has 15 residues. The V segment lost 0 bases and the J segment 2 bases; nucleotides outside the gene matches: 1. Germline V lookup: CDR1 SQVTM, CDR2 ANQGSEA. CDR3 nucleotides: TGCAGCGTTGAAGAGGGACTAGCGGGAACCTACGAGCAGTACTTC. Translation gives CSVEEGLAGTYEQYF.

The chain has TRBV11-3 and TRBJ2-1, with TRBD2 identical over 8 bases. This CDR3 has 17 amino acids. With V trimmed by 0 bases and J by 7 bases, 11 bases remained unmatched. Germline CDR1 and CDR2: SGHNT and YENEEA. The CDR3 is CASSLDSGRASGNEQFF. In DNA form, the CDR3 reads TGTGCCAGCAGCTTAGACAGCGGGAGAGCCTCGGGTAATGAGCAGTTCTTC.

This clone showed up many times. The chain combines TRBV29-1 with TRBJ2-5, with D perhaps matching TRBD1 (5 bases). The CDR3 extends over 12 amino acids. V lost 7 bases to trimming and J lost 5 bases, with 14 bases between them. The V gene's germline CDR1 is SQVTM and CDR2 ANQGSEA. CDR3 nucleotides: TGCAGCGGCATTCTAGGGGTGGAGACCCAGTACTTC. Translating gives CSGILGVETQYF.